The rows below give T cell receptor beta chains drawn from one sample of a study of blood T cells in healthy people across ages. TCRdb ran MiXCR on the 5' RACE reads and lists one entry per CDR3 protein. The sample has about 930,000 distinct CDR3 sequences, almost 30% seen once. These data were also reused for a study on T cells of mothers and their children.

Sample: blood. Receptors were obtained from a woman between 40 and 50 years old in good health. The CDR3 runs from the conserved cysteine through the conserved F or W. Fields, in order: J gene, V gene, CDR3 protein.

j_call: TRBJ2-2; v_call: TRBV19; cdr3_aa: CASMVSGWGTNTGELFF
j_call: TRBJ2-5; v_call: TRBV28; cdr3_aa: CASKGAGVPQETQYF
j_call: TRBJ2-7; v_call: TRBV6-5; cdr3_aa: CASADTSYEQYF
j_call: TRBJ1-2; v_call: TRBV20-1; cdr3_aa: CSAMIPPDRYGYTF
j_call: TRBJ2-3; v_call: TRBV7-2; cdr3_aa: CASSLPARLAGGLDTQYF
j_call: -; v_call: TRBV7-9; cdr3_aa: CASSSDKTQYF
j_call: TRBJ2-1; v_call: TRBV20-1; cdr3_aa: CSAWWTGYANEQFF
j_call: TRBJ1-1; v_call: TRBV2; cdr3_aa: CASTNRVSASTEAFF
j_call: TRBJ2-3; v_call: TRBV5-1; cdr3_aa: CASSLGGRTSTDTQYF
j_call: TRBJ2-7; v_call: TRBV5-1; cdr3_aa: CASSLDRGPVPHEQYF
j_call: TRBJ1-6; v_call: TRBV3-1; cdr3_aa: CASSQCHIPDSPLHF
j_call: TRBJ2-5; v_call: TRBV27; cdr3_aa: CASSLWIPSGGASQETQYF
j_call: TRBJ2-7; v_call: TRBV12-3/TRBV12-4; cdr3_aa: CASGLGSRSSYEQYF